A selection of T cell receptor beta chains follows, all from one sample in a study of blood T cell repertoires in COVID-19. Profiling relied on immunoSEQ multiplex PCR, and the TCRdb table lists in-frame clones only, not all of them. The table has around 190,000 clones, around 85% seen once. The sequenced material came from peripheral blood. These TCRs come from a woman aged 60-75 years with acute or convalescent COVID-19. Both conserved end residues are part of each CDR3. Each record gives: CDR3 length, D gene, clone size, V gene, J gene, CDR3 protein. A D gene is named only where the DNA matches it firmly. Part of the rows lack a size; the others show once, few, many or a class for expanded clones.

14	NA	few	TRBV5-4	TRBJ2-1	CASSLPRLNNEQFF
15	NA	once	TRBV5-1	TRBJ1-3	CASSLVAGSGNTIYF
13	NA	NA	TRBV24-1	TRBJ2-1	CATSEGALGEQFF
15	NA	NA	TRBV15	TRBJ1-3	CATSRDPGSGNTIYF
15	TRBD1	NA	TRBV10-3	TRBJ1-3	CAISDFGQGLDTIYF
13	NA	NA	TRBV6-1	TRBJ1-4	CASSEDRDEKLFF
15	TRBD1	NA	TRBV28	TRBJ1-5	CASSWDRVRNQPQHF
16	NA	NA	TRBV21-1	TRBJ1-6	CASRRDSESYNSPLHF
14	NA	NA	TRBV19	TRBJ2-2	CASTQRVGAGELFF
19	TRBD1	once	TRBV3-1/TRBV3-2	TRBJ1-6	CASSQDGFPGGASFSPLHF
14	NA	NA	TRBV6-1	TRBJ2-7	CASSEWTASYEQYF
16	NA	NA	TRBV19	TRBJ2-6	CASSFKGISGANVLTF
12	NA	NA	TRBV29-1	TRBJ1-2	CSVDSRDYGYTF
16	NA	NA	TRBV24-1	TRBJ2-4	CATSDLQKYHRWIQYF
14	NA	NA	TRBV5-1	TRBJ1-2	CASSRQEANYGYTF
15	NA	NA	TRBV28	TRBJ2-6	CASSFGGAGANVLTF
18	TRBD2	NA	TRBV24-1	TRBJ2-5	CATSGGASGRAYQETQYF
14	NA	NA	TRBV6-5	TRBJ1-3	CASMDILSGNTIYF
15	TRBD1	once	TRBV7-8	TRBJ1-2	CASSSLGTGFYGYTF
18	NA	NA	TRBV5-6	TRBJ2-1	CASSQVGLTGSAYNEQFF
13	NA	NA	TRBV7-8	TRBJ1-5	CASSLEQARPQHF
13	TRBD1	NA	TRBV18	TRBJ2-3	CASSPGTVDTQYF
13	TRBD2	few	TRBV5-1	TRBJ2-3	CASRGTSGSTQYF
18	TRBD1	NA	TRBV15	TRBJ1-2	CATSRKTGIDTSNYGYTF
15	NA	NA	TRBV18	TRBJ1-2	CASSPPGGRAYGYTF
14	NA	NA	TRBV5-5	TRBJ1-2	CASSGGALAYGYTF
13	NA	NA	TRBV4-1	TRBJ1-1	CATRTLSGTEAFF
20	NA	NA	TRBV24-1	TRBJ2-5	CATSDLRSAGAGALQETQYF
14	NA	once	TRBV19	TRBJ1-5	CASSIERGDQPQHF
16	TRBD2	NA	TRBV7-8	TRBJ2-7	CASSPLAGVISYEQYF
13	TRBD1	NA	TRBV5-1	TRBJ1-1	CASSGTGKTEAFF
15	NA	NA	TRBV6-5	TRBJ2-2	CASSYWDKNTGELFF
15	NA	NA	TRBV5-4	TRBJ2-1	CASSMDNRAYNEQFF
14	NA	NA	TRBV5-1	TRBJ1-5	CASSAGGIGQPQHF
14	TRBD1	NA	TRBV18	TRBJ1-1	CASSPGQGAPRAFF
14	TRBD1	NA	TRBV25-1	TRBJ1-2	CASSEFGTGNGYTF
17	NA	NA	TRBV12-5	TRBJ2-1	CARPGPRRDWDYNEQFF
12	NA	NA	TRBV2	TRBJ1-3	CASSGPENTIYF
13	NA	once	TRBV7-8	TRBJ2-1	CASSSYSPHEQFF
17	NA	NA	TRBV7-8	TRBJ2-2	CASSLAQSGVGTGELFF
16	TRBD1	NA	TRBV7-8	TRBJ1-6	CASSLAGQGLGSPLHF
16	TRBD2	NA	TRBV7-8	TRBJ2-7	CASSRGSGSPPDEQYF
15	TRBD2	NA	TRBV10-1	TRBJ2-1	CASSEAGGPGNEQFF
14	NA	few	TRBV6-1	TRBJ1-5	CASSEGTPYQPQHF
15	NA	NA	TRBV5-1	TRBJ2-3	CASSFSSPEGDTQYF
13	TRBD1	NA	TRBV2	TRBJ1-5	CASSWDRNQPQHF
12	NA	NA	TRBV11-2	TRBJ1-1	CASSSDRTEAFF
14	NA	NA	TRBV15	TRBJ1-5	CATSRDGVTQPQHF
17	NA	NA	TRBV27	TRBJ1-2	CASSLRSGTPLNYGYTF